Sequencing of this T cell receptor (beta chain) was carried out in a study of neurological immune-mediated disorders. The J segment lost 1 base and the V segment lost 8 bases, leaving 3 bases of the junction unmatched. This CDR3 has 13 residues. CDR1 is MNHEY and CDR2 is SMNVEV in the germline V gene (reference sequence). This clonotype was recorded at least ten times. Using its own MiXCR run on the 5' RACE reads, TCRdb lists one record per CDR3 protein. The sample contains tens of thousands of distinct CDR3 sequences, about 5.1% of which appear only once. Sequenced: PBMCs. The source is a woman in her sixties or seventies with multiple sclerosis. The chain has TRBV27 and TRBJ2-7; 9 nucleotides agree with TRBD2. This CDR3 is CASQAGGSYEQYF. DNA of the CDR3: TGTGCCAGCCAAGCGGGGGGATCCTACGAGCAGTACTTC.